Given below is one TCR beta chain in context. Its antigen is undetermined. These data are taken from a study of T cell repertoires in cytomegalovirus infection. Turning to the study itself: Public TCR beta signatures were indicative of both CMV infection and a matching HLA type.

Findings of the study overall: Clonotype analysis showed dominance of the ex vivo response by HLA-C-restricted CMV-specific TCR beta clonotypes.

TCRdb passed the reads through MiXCR, listing each CDR3 protein once. Of 250,000 or so distinct CDR3 sequences listed, about 17% are singletons. V lost 5 bases and J lost 2, with 13 bases in between. The CDR3 extends over 15 amino acids. CDR1 SEHNR and CDR2 FQNEAQ come from the germline V gene (reference sequence). This sequence originates from a human donor in good health (CMV status not recorded). Some clones in this sample may be carry-over from other donors' samples. The chain recombines TRBV7-9 with TRBJ2-1; D may be TRBD2 (6 bases). The specimen sequenced was CD8+ T cells from PBMCs. The CDR3 is CASSVEGLPYNEQFF. For the CDR3, the DNA is TGTGCCAGCAGCGTGGAGGGCCTTCCCTACAATGAGCAGTTCTTC.